The clone carrying this T cell receptor (beta chain) was picked up many times. The antigen is not known. This entry is derived from a study of identical twins. Study results and limitations: The conclusions drew on cross-sectional statistical analysis instead of tracking the same donors. Those out-of-frame alpha sequences shared by twins showed an excess of low generation probability.

Addition of a universal primer site occurred through template switching, and cDNA carried unique molecular identifiers. TCRdb used MiXCR to reprocess the 5' RACE reads, holding one entry per CDR3 protein. The repertoire holds approximately 670,000 distinct CDR3 sequences, less than 7% seen once, with 1.5% to 2% in the top ten. The CDR3 spans 19 residues. V was pared by 2 bases and J by 0 bases, with 15 bases of the junction left unmatched. The germline CDR1 and CDR2 sequences are MDHEN and SYDVKM. The chain recombines TRBV28 with TRBJ1-2, with 7 bases fitting TRBD1. The specimen sequenced was naive T cells sorted from blood. This clonotype originated in a man younger than 35 in good health. CDR3 sequence: CASSLVLGDRVKSNYGYTF. The CDR3, as DNA: TGTGCCAGCAGTTTAGTTTTAGGTGACAGGGTTAAGTCTAACTATGGCTACACCTTC.